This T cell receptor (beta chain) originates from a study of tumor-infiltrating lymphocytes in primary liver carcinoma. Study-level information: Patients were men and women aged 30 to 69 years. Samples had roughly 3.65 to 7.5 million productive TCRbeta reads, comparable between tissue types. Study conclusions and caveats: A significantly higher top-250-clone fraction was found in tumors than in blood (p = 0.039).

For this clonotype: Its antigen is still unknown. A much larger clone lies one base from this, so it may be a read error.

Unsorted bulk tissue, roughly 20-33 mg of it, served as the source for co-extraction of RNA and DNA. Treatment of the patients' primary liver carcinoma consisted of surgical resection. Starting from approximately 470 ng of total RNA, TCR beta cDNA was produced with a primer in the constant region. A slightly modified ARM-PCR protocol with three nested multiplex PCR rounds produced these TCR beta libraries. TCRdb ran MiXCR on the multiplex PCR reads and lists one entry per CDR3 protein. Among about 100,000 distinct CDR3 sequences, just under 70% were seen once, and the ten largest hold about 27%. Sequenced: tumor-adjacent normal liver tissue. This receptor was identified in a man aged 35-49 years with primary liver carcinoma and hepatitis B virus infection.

This CDR3 reads CASSRAMNYNEQFF. CDR3 DNA: TGTGCCAGCAGCCGGGCTATGAACTACAATGAGCAGTTCTTC. The rearrangement uses TRBV7-8 and TRBJ2-1; D is uncertain. In germline, CDR1 is SGHVS, CDR2 FQNEAQ. Between the trimmed V and J ends, which lost 5 bases and 3 bases, there was a span of 11 bases. The CDR3 extends over 14 amino acids.